The entry that follows covers one T cell receptor (beta chain) sequence. Its specificity is unknown. These data are taken from a study of beta chain features in type 1 diabetes. Study results and limitations: Patients' naive, central memory and regulatory TCRB repertoires appeared more alike than those of healthy donors. Fewer junction insertions and more nucleotide deletions appeared in type 1 diabetes patients.

Isolated RNA was reverse transcribed in full, so expressed TCRB transcripts were sequenced. TCRdb's copy holds only in-frame clones and misses some; the assay was immunoSEQ multiplex PCR. The sample has some 250,000 clones; 27% are singletons. The sample taken for sequencing was central memory CD4+ T cells from blood. The TCR was taken from a man aged 25 to 40 in good health.

The CDR3 bases are TGCAGTGCTAATTTAGACTCCCTAAGGTTTTTT. This encodes CSANLDSLRFF. The V and J genes are TRBV20-1 and TRBJ1-4; no firm D call. The CDR3 is 11 residues long. Per the germline V gene, CDR1 is DFQATT and CDR2 is SNEGSKA (reference sequence). V was cut by 4 bases and J by 16 bases, with 16 bases left in between.